One sample yielded the 25 T cell receptor beta chains listed below, sequenced in a study of T cells expressing NK-cell markers. Each CDR3 protein gets one entry in TCRdb, which reprocessed the 5' RACE reads and gives no DNA. Its listing shows 200,000 to 300,000 distinct CDR3 sequences. Sequencing used blood T cells: a sorted CD56 or NKG2C T cell subset, CD4+ or CD8+ T cells, or bulk PBMC T cells (not recorded which). The origin of the receptors is a woman aged 18-70 years in good health.

The V and J genes are TRBV20-1 and TRBJ2-2; the TCRdb D gene call, TRBD2, has no DNA to confirm it. The CDR3 loop spans 12 amino acids. The germline V gene encodes CDR1 DFQATT and CDR2 SNEGSKA (reference sequence). The CDR3: CSRTALGGELFF.

CDR3 sequence reads: CASSVALGQPQHF. The chain carries TRBV9 and TRBJ1-5. Germline CDR1 and CDR2: SGDLS and YYNGEE. This CDR3 has 13 residues.

The rearrangement joins TRBV11-2 to TRBJ1-2; TCRdb's assignment of TRBD1 cannot be checked, as there is no DNA. This CDR3 is built from 13 residues. Germline V gene lookup returns CDR1 SGHAT and CDR2 FQNNGV. The CDR3 spells CASSYRKSWGYTF.

The genes are TRBV18 and TRBJ2-7; lacking DNA, the TRBD1 call made by TCRdb goes unchecked. This CDR3 is built from 14 residues. Germline V CDR1 and CDR2: KGHSH, LQKENI. This CDR3 is CASSQTGVTYEQYF.

The chain links TRBV6-5 to TRBJ2-3; TCRdb returns TRBD2, unconfirmable since there is no DNA. Germline CDR1 reads MNHEY; CDR2 reads SVGAGI. CDR3 length: 13 residues. The CDR3 loop is CASSYEGTDTQYF.

The chain links TRBV11-2 to TRBJ2-1; TCRdb's assignment of TRBD2 cannot be checked, as there is no DNA. CDR3 size: 15 residues. The germline V gene has CDR1 SGHAT and CDR2 FQNNGV. The CDR3: CASSPTGSGFNEQFF.

This chain uses TRBV6-6 with TRBJ2-3; the TCRdb D gene call, TRBD1, has no DNA to confirm it. The CDR3 loop spans 11 amino acids. Germline V gene lookup returns CDR1 MNHNY and CDR2 SVGAGI (reference sequence). CDR3 residues: CASSREDTQYF.

The V and J genes are TRBV20-1 and TRBJ2-3; lacking DNA, the TRBD1 call made by TCRdb goes unchecked. The CDR3 is made up of 13 amino acids. Germline values: CDR1 DFQATT, CDR2 SNEGSKA (reference sequence). This CDR3 is CSAGQESTDTQYF.

The chain carries TRBV7-9 and TRBJ2-2; TCRdb picks TRBD2, but there is no DNA to check that call. In germline, CDR1 is SEHNR, CDR2 FQNEAQ (reference sequence). The CDR3 consists of 17 residues. The CDR3 protein is CASPPPGLALNTGELFF.

This chain joins TRBV12-3 or TRBV12-4 and TRBJ1-2; the TRBD1 assignment by TCRdb is unverifiable without DNA. The length of the CDR3 is 16 residues. CDR3 region: CASSLVGQGQSYGYTF.

The chain carries TRBV7-3 and TRBJ1-1; the TRBD1 assignment by TCRdb is unverifiable without DNA. The CDR3 contains 16 residues. CDR1 SGHTA and CDR2 FQGTGA come from the germline V gene. The CDR3 reads CASSFLGSGENTEAFF. Complete variable domain (other parts from reference TRBV7-3 and TRBJ1-1): GAGVSQTPSNKVTEKGKYVELRCDPISGHTALYWYRQSLGQGPEFLIYFQGTGAADDSGLPNDRFFAVRPEGSVSTLKIQRTERGDSAVYLCASSFLGSGENTEAFFGQGTRLTVV.

The chain combines TRBV7-9 with TRBJ1-1; TCRdb gives TRBD1 as the D gene, but with no DNA this cannot be confirmed. The CDR3 consists of 14 residues. The germline CDR1 and CDR2 sequences are SEHNR and FQNEAQ (reference sequence). The CDR3 loop is CASSLQGMYTEAFF.

The chain links TRBV20-1 to TRBJ2-1. Germline-derived CDR1 and CDR2 are DFQATT and SNEGSKA (reference sequence). There are 14 residues in the CDR3. CDR3 sequence reads: CSASQWDIYNEQFF.

V usage is TRBV7-2 and J usage is TRBJ2-7; the TRBD2 assignment by TCRdb is unverifiable without DNA. Germline CDR1 and CDR2: SGHTA and FQGNSA. CDR3 length: 16 residues. CDR3 sequence: CASSPAGPGLYYEQYF.

V gene TRBV25-1 combines with J gene TRBJ2-7; TCRdb's D call of TRBD1 is untestable without DNA. Germline assignment: CDR1 MGHDK and CDR2 SYGVNS. This CDR3 spans 16 amino acids. CDR3 residues: CASSPGEGGSSYEQYF.

The chain uses TRBV6-1 and TRBJ2-5; the D call from TCRdb, TRBD2, cannot be confirmed without DNA. Germline CDR1 reads MNHNS; CDR2 reads SASEGT. The CDR3 is made up of 14 amino acids. This chain's CDR3 is CASSEVPIGETQYF.

CDR3 sequence reads: CASSFRDGQSGANVLTF. The V and J genes are TRBV4-1 and TRBJ2-6; absent DNA, TCRdb's TRBD1 call cannot be checked. CDR1 MGHRA and CDR2 YSYEKL come from the germline V gene. The CDR3 runs 17 residues.

This chain uses TRBV11-2 with TRBJ1-1; without DNA, the TCRdb call of TRBD1 cannot be checked. Germline V gene data show CDR1 as SGHAT and CDR2 as FQNNGV. The CDR3 is made up of 17 amino acids. The CDR3 spells CASSEDRGVFRSTEAFF.

This chain uses TRBV10-2 with TRBJ2-3; TCRdb picks TRBD1, but there is no DNA to check that call. This CDR3 region has 13 residues. Germline V gene sequence: CDR1 WSHSY, CDR2 SAAADI. This CDR3 reads CASSDPGKGTQYF.

The rearrangement links TRBV4-1 to TRBJ2-2; TCRdb names TRBD2, which stays unverified in the absence of DNA. CDR3 length equals 16 residues. Germline V CDR1 and CDR2: MGHRA, YSYEKL. The CDR3 loop is CASSQDISGGTGELFF.

The rearrangement uses TRBV4-3 and TRBJ2-2; with no DNA, the TCRdb D assignment of TRBD2 cannot be verified. CDR1 is LGHNA and CDR2 is YSLEER in the germline V gene. This CDR3 is built from 20 residues. This CDR3 is CASSQGLRTVNTSPTGELFF.

J is TRBJ2-1 and V is TRBV9. CDR3 length: 14 residues. The V gene's germline CDR1 is SGDLS and CDR2 YYNGEE. The CDR3 sequence: CASSVVPQHNEQFF.

The chain has TRBV3-1 and TRBJ2-6; absent DNA, TCRdb's TRBD2 call cannot be checked. The CDR3 consists of 19 residues. Germline-derived CDR1 and CDR2 are LGHDT and YNNKEL (reference sequence). CDR3 sequence reads: CASSQDLWLAGSGANVLTF.

The chain employs TRBV19 and TRBJ2-1; the D gene TCRdb calls, TRBD2, cannot be checked with no DNA. The CDR3 has 20 amino acids. The germline V gene encodes CDR1 LNHDA and CDR2 SQIVND (reference sequence). The CDR3 sequence is CASSTPGLAGLLRTYNEQFF.

The rearrangement joins TRBV6-2 or TRBV6-3 to TRBJ2-5; TCRdb's assignment of TRBD2 cannot be checked, as there is no DNA. The CDR3 consists of 16 residues. CDR1 and CDR2 from the germline V gene are MNHEY and SVGEGT. CDR3 loop: CASSYGSGLAEETQYF.